The 16 T cell receptor beta chains given below trace back to one sample, sequenced in a study of cytomegalovirus exposure and HLA in healthy donors. The PCR employed 60 Vbeta primers together with 13 Jbeta primers. The protocol was immunoSEQ multiplex PCR, while the TCRdb copy is restricted to in-frame clones and leaves out a portion. The sample consists of approximately 98,000 clones, 75% to 85% of them appearing once. The source material was PBMCs. Receptors were obtained from a young man in good health and CMV-seropositive.

V and J are TRBV4-1 and TRBJ2-5; D is possibly TRBD1 (6 bases). The J call is doubtful: the DNA matches TRBJ2-7 better. CDR3 length: 15 residues. CDR1 and CDR2 (germline): MGHRA, YSYEKL. CDR3 coding DNA: TGCGCCAGCAGCCCGGACCCAAGGGGACACTACGAGCAGTACTTC. Translation gives CASSPDPRGHYEQYF.

The J gene is TRBJ2-1, the V gene TRBV28, with TRBD2 matching over 9 bases. The CDR3 loop spans 16 amino acids. V lost 6 bases, J lost 8 bases, and 14 bases stayed unmatched. The germline V gene encodes CDR1 MDHEN and CDR2 SYDVKM. CDR3 protein: CASSPAWLAGTYEQFF. As DNA, the CDR3 is TGTGCCAGCAGCCCCGCCTGGCTAGCGGGGACCTATGAGCAGTTCTTC.

This sequence joins TRBV5-1 and TRBJ1-2, with 9 bases lining up with TRBD1. Germline CDR1 is SGHRS and CDR2 is YFSETQ. The trim removed 2 bases at V and 7 bases at J, leaving 3 bases unmatched. There are 13 residues in the CDR3. CDR3 DNA sequence: TGCGCCAGCAGCTTTGGGACAGGGAGTGGCTACACCTTC. The encoded protein is CASSFGTGSGYTF.

The chain joins TRBV28 to TRBJ2-7, with D hard to call. The CDR3 runs 12 residues. The germline V gene encodes CDR1 MDHEN and CDR2 SYDVKM. Trimming removed 0 bases from V and 5 bases from J, with 5 bases in between. The CDR3 DNA follows: TGTGCCAGCAGTTTATGGCGTGACGAGCAGTACTTC. Residues: CASSLWRDEQYF.

CDR3 DNA: TGTGCCAGCAGTCCGGGACTAGCGGGGGTTAATGAGCAGTTCTTC. It yields the protein CASSPGLAGVNEQFF. This rearrangement joins TRBV27 to TRBJ2-1, with TRBD2 matching 14 bases. Germline-derived CDR1 and CDR2 are MNHEY and SMNVEV (reference sequence). J lost 7 bases, V lost 5 bases, and 4 bases had no gene match. The CDR3 covers 15 residues.

This clone was seen once. The rearrangement uses TRBV27 and TRBJ2-1; no firm D call. Germline CDR1 and CDR2: MNHEY and SMNVEV (reference sequence). This CDR3 spans 12 amino acids. The V end was cut by 3 bases, the J end by 6 bases, with 6 bases between. CDR3 loop: CASSFRSNEQFF. DNA of the CDR3: TGTGCCAGCAGTTTCCGGAGCAATGAGCAGTTCTTC.

The V gene is TRBV5-5, the J gene TRBJ1-1; TRBD1 might be the D (5 bases). The V end lost 4 bases, the J end lost 1 base, and 11 bases lay between the germline ends. Germline CDR1 reads SGHKS; CDR2 reads YYEKEE (reference sequence). CDR3 length equals 14 residues. The CDR3 nucleotides are TGTGCCAGCAGCGGCCATGGACAGAACACTGAAGCTTTCTTT. Translated: CASSGHGQNTEAFF.

The chain is built from TRBV29-1 and TRBJ2-3, with 16 bases aligning to TRBD2. The CDR3 runs 17 residues. Germline lookup yields CDR1 SQVTM and CDR2 ANQGSEA. With V trimmed by 3 bases and J by 1 base, 4 bases remained unmatched. CDR3 region: CSVDGTSGGEGTDTQYF. The CDR3 DNA reads TGCAGCGTTGACGGGACTAGCGGGGGGGAAGGCACAGATACGCAGTATTTT.

This clone turned up a few times. The chain uses TRBV2 and TRBJ2-7, with 12 bases identical to TRBD1. The CDR3 runs 14 residues. Germline V gene sequence: CDR1 SNHLY, CDR2 FYNNEI. Unmatched junction bases numbered 5, after V lost 5 bases and J lost 6 bases. The CDR3 sequence is CASSPGTGGGEQYF. The CDR3 coding sequence is TGTGCCAGCAGTCCCGGGACAGGGGGCGGCGAGCAGTACTTC. The full variable domain, with the rest looked up from reference TRBV2 and TRBJ2-7, is EPEVTQTPSHQVTQMGQEVILRCVPISNHLYFYWYRQILGQKVEFLVSFYNNEISEKSEIFDDQFSVERPDGSNFTLKIRSTKLEDSAMYFCASSPGTGGGEQYFGPGTRLTVT.

The table lists this clone with a few counts. The chain carries TRBV7-6 and TRBJ1-1; 9 bases line up with TRBD1. Trimming removed 4 bases from V and 3 bases from J; junction bases left unmatched: 9. This CDR3 is 16 amino acids long. CDR1 SGHVS and CDR2 FNYEAQ come from the germline V gene. Here the CDR3 DNA reads TGTGCCAGCAGCTCACACAGGGGGCGTTGGGACACTGAAGCTTTCTTT. It codes for CASSSHRGRWDTEAFF.

The chain employs TRBV19 and TRBJ1-1, with D possibly matching TRBD1 (5 bases). CDR3 size: 14 residues. Trimming shortened V by 5 bases and J by 3 bases, and 13 bases separated the two germline ends. Looked up from germline, CDR1 is LNHDA and CDR2 is SQIVND (reference sequence). The CDR3 nucleotides read TGTGCCAGTAGTCTTGACAGAGCCTACACTGAAGCTTTCTTT. Protein product: CASSLDRAYTEAFF. The whole variable domain, filled in from reference TRBV19 and TRBJ1-1, reads DGGITQSPKYLFRKEGQNVTLSCEQNLNHDAMYWYRQDPGQGLRLIYYSQIVNDFQKGDIAEGYSVSREKKESFPLTVTSAQKNPTAFYLCASSLDRAYTEAFFGQGTRLTVV.

This clone has more than one count but fewer than ten. The gene calls are TRBV7-9 and TRBJ2-5, with TRBD2 matching 8 bases. Germline V gives CDR1 SEHNR, CDR2 FQNEAQ (reference sequence). The CDR3 runs 16 residues. The ends lost 0 bases at V and 3 bases at J; junction bases unmatched: 6. The CDR3 loop reads CASSLADSGAEETQYF. CDR3 DNA sequence: TGTGCCAGCAGCTTAGCGGATAGCGGGGCAGAAGAGACCCAGTACTTC.

The chain couples TRBV2 to TRBJ2-2; 16 bases are a match to TRBD2. Losses at the gene ends were 8 bases for V and 2 bases for J; bases not matched to a gene: 17. Germline V CDR1 and CDR2: SNHLY, FYNNEI. CDR3 size: 21 residues. The CDR3 loop reads CASARGPGLAGGQFNTGELFF. The CDR3 region has the DNA TGTGCCAGCGCGAGAGGTCCGGGACTAGCGGGGGGGCAGTTTAACACCGGGGAGCTGTTTTTT.

This clone was observed a handful of times. The chain links TRBV11-1 to TRBJ2-1, with 13 nucleotides matching TRBD2. V trimming: 3 bases; J trimming: 9 bases; junction bases outside the gene matches: 2. The V gene's germline CDR1 is SGHAT and CDR2 FQDESV (reference sequence). The CDR3 runs 14 residues. The CDR3 coding sequence is TGTGCCAGCAGCTTCCGGACTAGCGGGGGTGAGCAGTTCTTC. As protein: CASSFRTSGGEQFF.

There are many counts of this clone. The chain is built from TRBV28 and TRBJ1-5, with D possibly matching TRBD1 (6 bases). This CDR3 has 14 residues. In germline, CDR1 is MDHEN, CDR2 SYDVKM. Deletions cut 4 bases from V and 2 bases from J, with 9 bases between. The CDR3 is CASSYRDGNQPQHF. Here the CDR3 DNA reads TGTGCCAGCAGTTACAGGGATGGCAATCAGCCCCAGCATTTT.

The CDR3 loop reads CASSVVALFEKLFF. The CDR3, as DNA: TGTGCCAGCAGTGTTGTAGCCCTCTTCGAAAAACTGTTTTTT. The chain recombines TRBV6-1 with TRBJ1-4; no definite D call. With 4 bases removed from V and 8 bases from J, the gap between germline ends came to 14 bases. The germline V gene has CDR1 MNHNS and CDR2 SASEGT. This CDR3 region has 14 residues.